This record looks at one TCR beta chain sequence and its context. Its antigen is still unknown. Enrollment shut out patients with autoimmune disease history or systemic immunosuppression. The data stem from a study of OX40 agonist ivuxolimab in advanced cancers. Study-level results: Near-lowest levels of clonal expansion characterized partial responders at 0.1-3.0 mg/kg. CD4+ and CD8+ blood T cells expanded clonally by week 6 at 0.1 to 3.0 mg/kg.

The data were produced by immunoSEQ multiplex PCR, yet TCRdb's version contains in-frame clones alone and is incomplete. The top ten hold around 0.19% of the sample, which has about 86,000 clones, 89% seen once. The sequencing here drew on CD4+ or CD8+ T cells sorted from blood, taken in a trial of the OX40 agonist ivuxolimab. The sequence was collected from an adult with an advanced solid tumor such as melanoma, head and neck, liver or kidney cancer.

CDR3 in DNA: TGTGCCAGCAGGTCACCACTAGCACGGGACACAGATACGCAGTATTTT. This gives the protein CASRSPLARDTDTQYF. The chain combines TRBV9 with TRBJ2-3; a weak D match, TRBD2 (6 bases). Germline CDR1 SGDLS, CDR2 YYNGEE. Trimming cost V 5 bases and J 2 bases, with 18 bases left between them. The CDR3 covers 16 residues.